The next 6 T cell receptor beta chains were all read from a single sample in a study of shared clonotypes between healthy human individuals. TCRdb keeps only in-frame clones here, not all; method: immunoSEQ multiplex PCR. This table holds over 2 million clones, 85% to 95% found once. The sequenced material came from naive CD4+ T cells sorted from blood. The sample's subset: CD45RA+ positively selected. Receptors originate from a young man in good health.

The chain joins TRBV28 to TRBJ1-2; TRBD1 aligns across 7 bases. The CDR3 extends over 15 amino acids. The germline V gene has CDR1 MDHEN and CDR2 SYDVKM. The junction had 6 bases not matched to a gene; V was cut back by 1 base and J by 4 bases. The CDR3 is CASSLLGGSTYGYTF. CDR3 in DNA: TGTGCCAGCAGTTTATTAGGGGGCAGTACCTATGGCTACACCTTC.

V and J are TRBV5-4 and TRBJ2-5, with TRBD2 matching over 10 bases. CDR3 length: 16 residues. J gave up 2 bases and V 0 bases, and 4 bases lay outside the gene matches. Germline values: CDR1 SGHNT, CDR2 YYREEE (reference sequence). The CDR3: CASSLEASGGQETQYF. CDR3 nucleotides: TGTGCCAGCAGCTTGGAGGCTAGCGGGGGTCAAGAGACCCAGTACTTC.

V gene TRBV10-2 combines with J gene TRBJ2-7, with D perhaps matching TRBD1 or TRBD2 (5 bases each). V lost 0 bases and J lost 8, with 14 bases in between. This CDR3 contains 14 residues. Germline-derived CDR1 and CDR2 are WSHSY and SAAADI. Here the CDR3 DNA reads TGCGCCAGCAGTGAGTCGACAGCCCGGGGAAAGCAGTACTTC. Translating it yields CASSESTARGKQYF.

The rearrangement links TRBV10-3 to TRBJ2-2; D perhaps matches TRBD2 (5 bases). Trimming pared 5 bases from V and 6 bases from J, leaving 13 bases between. Germline CDR1 and CDR2: ENHRY and SYGVKD. The CDR3 contains 14 residues. Here the CDR3 DNA reads TGTGCCATCAGTCCATCGGGGTTGGCCGGGGAGCTGTTTTTT. This gives the protein CAISPSGLAGELFF.

The rearrangement links TRBV30 to TRBJ2-7; D unresolved. This CDR3 has 14 amino acids. Germline V lookup: CDR1 GTSNPN, CDR2 SVGIG (reference sequence). Trimming pared 1 base from V and 2 bases from J, leaving 12 bases between. The chain's CDR3 is CAWSASGPPYEQYF. CDR3 sequence (DNA): TGTGCCTGGAGTGCCTCCGGGCCCCCCTACGAGCAGTACTTC.

The sample holds a few counts of this clone. A read error may produce the germline difference seen at one junction end. The chain couples TRBV7-2 to TRBJ1-2, with 7 bases fitting TRBD1. The CDR3 spans 13 residues. CDR1 is SGHTA and CDR2 is FQGNSA in the germline V gene. CDR3 DNA sequence: TGTGCCAGCAGCCGGGGACAGATCTATGGCTGCACCTTC. Translation: CASSRGQIYGCTF.